These 5 T cell receptor beta chains were sequenced from one sample in a study of blood T cell repertoires in COVID-19. Clones were read by immunoSEQ multiplex PCR, and TCRdb kept only the in-frame ones, dropping some. There are over 300,000 clones in the sample; almost 90% occur only once, and about 6.8% lies in the top ten. The sample was peripheral blood. The receptor source for this set is a man between 18 and 29 years old with active or convalescent COVID-19.

The chain joins TRBV7-3 to TRBJ2-1; unclear D gene. CDR3 length equals 13 residues. Trimming cost V 0 bases and J 6 bases, with 6 bases left between them. Per germline, CDR1 SGHTA and CDR2 FQGTGA. The CDR3 sequence: CASSLTEINEQFF. The CDR3 DNA sequence: TGTGCCAGCAGCTTAACGGAGATCAATGAGCAGTTCTTC.

The chain links TRBV2 to TRBJ1-3, with D possibly being TRBD1 (5 bases). The CDR3 is 12 residues long. Per the germline V gene, CDR1 is SNHLY and CDR2 is FYNNEI. Deletions cut 4 bases from V and 8 bases from J, with 9 bases between. The CDR3 is CASSVGGDTIYF. The CDR3 DNA follows: TGTGCCAGCAGTGTCGGGGGGGACACCATATATTTT.

The V gene is TRBV29-1, the J gene TRBJ1-5, with TRBD1 identical over 9 bases. The CDR3 loop spans 15 amino acids. Germline values: CDR1 SQVTM, CDR2 ANQGSEA. The junction had 3 bases not matched to a gene; V was cut back by 3 bases and J by 0 bases. The CDR3 DNA reads as TGCAGCGTTGAGGGGACAGGGATTAGCAATCAGCCCCAGCATTTT. Residues: CSVEGTGISNQPQHF.

CDR3 in amino acids: CASNQQGTTDTQYF. DNA for the CDR3: TGTGCCAGCAACCAACAGGGGACCACAGATACGCAGTATTTT. The gene calls are TRBV6-6 and TRBJ2-3, with 7 bases matching TRBD1. The germline gives CDR1 MNHNY, CDR2 SVGAGI (reference sequence). V trimming: 7 bases; J trimming: 2 bases; junction bases outside the gene matches: 6. The CDR3 sequence is 14 residues long.

V is TRBV7-9 and J is TRBJ2-7; 8 positions agree with TRBD2. Trimming took 4 bases from V and 7 from J; bases not matched to a gene: 9. Germline lookup yields CDR1 SEHNR and CDR2 FQNEAQ (reference sequence). CDR3 length: 14 amino acids. The CDR3 is CASSSPAGAKEQYF. CDR3 DNA: TGTGCCAGCAGCTCCCCAGCGGGAGCTAAAGAGCAGTACTTC. Together with reference TRBV7-9 and TRBJ2-7, the CDR3 gives the full variable domain: DTGVSQNPRHKITKRGQNVTFRCDPISEHNRLYWYRQTLGQGPEFLTYFQNEAQLEKSRLLSDRFSAERPKGSFSTLEIQRTEQGDSAMYLCASSSPAGAKEQYFGPGTRLTVT.